These 4 T cell receptor beta chains were all obtained from the same sample, sequenced in a study of cytomegalovirus exposure and HLA in healthy donors. Primers for the PCR totalled 60 Vbeta and 13 Jbeta. Profiled with immunoSEQ multiplex PCR; TCRdb holds only in-frame clones, not every one. In the table there are about 160,000 clones, roughly 80% of which are singletons. The sequenced sample consisted of PBMCs. All receptors derive from a woman in her thirties or forties in good health and CMV-seronegative.

The rearrangement links TRBV5-4 to TRBJ1-1; no clear D gene. This CDR3 region has 12 residues. Germline V gives CDR1 SGHNT, CDR2 YYREEE (reference sequence). Trimming removed 0 bases at V and 11 bases at J, with 11 bases between. The CDR3 reads CASSLGPEEAFF. CDR3 DNA sequence: TGTGCCAGCAGCTTGGGCCCCGAGGAGGCTTTCTTT.

V usage is TRBV25-1 and J usage is TRBJ1-3; D remains ambiguous. The CDR3 length is 16 residues. V lost 4 bases, J lost 0 bases, and 13 bases lay in between. The germline gives CDR1 MGHDK, CDR2 SYGVNS. The DNA for the CDR3 is TGTGCCAGCAGTGCCGGTGAGCGTTACTCTGGAAACACCATATATTTT. Translated: CASSAGERYSGNTIYF.

The chain links TRBV4-1 to TRBJ1-1; TRBD1 is a possible D gene (5 bases). CDR1 and CDR2 from the germline V gene are MGHRA and YSYEKL. Deletions cut 1 base from V and 6 bases from J, with 12 bases between. This CDR3 is 14 amino acids long. In DNA, the CDR3 is TGCGCCAGCAGCCAAGGTCAGGGTTTGTCTGAAGCTTTCTTT. Its protein product is CASSQGQGLSEAFF.

The rearrangement uses TRBV2 and TRBJ1-5; no clear D gene. Germline assignment: CDR1 SNHLY and CDR2 FYNNEI. V shed 8 bases and J shed 4 bases, with 12 bases lying between them. The CDR3 runs 13 residues. Here the CDR3 DNA reads TGTGCCAGCGGGCAGGAGGTTAATCAGCCCCAGCATTTT. Residues: CASGQEVNQPQHF. The variable domain in full, completed from reference TRBV2 and TRBJ1-5, reads EPEVTQTPSHQVTQMGQEVILRCVPISNHLYFYWYRQILGQKVEFLVSFYNNEISEKSEIFDDQFSVERPDGSNFTLKIRSTKLEDSAMYFCASGQEVNQPQHFGDGTRLSIL.